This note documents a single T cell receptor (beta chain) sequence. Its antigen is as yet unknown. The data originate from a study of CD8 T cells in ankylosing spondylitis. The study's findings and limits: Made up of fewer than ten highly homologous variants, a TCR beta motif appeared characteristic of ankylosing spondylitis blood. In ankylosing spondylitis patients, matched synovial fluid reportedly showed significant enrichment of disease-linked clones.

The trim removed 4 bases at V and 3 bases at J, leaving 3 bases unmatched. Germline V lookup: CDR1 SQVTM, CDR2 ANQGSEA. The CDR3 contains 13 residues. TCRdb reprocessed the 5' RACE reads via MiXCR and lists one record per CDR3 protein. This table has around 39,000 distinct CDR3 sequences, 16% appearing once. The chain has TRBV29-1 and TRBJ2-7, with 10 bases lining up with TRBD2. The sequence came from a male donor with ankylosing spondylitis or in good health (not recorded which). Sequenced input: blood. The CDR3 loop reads CSVGASGSYEQYF. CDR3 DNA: TGCAGCGTTGGGGCTAGCGGGAGCTACGAGCAGTACTTC.